This TCR beta chain was retrieved from a study of blood T cell repertoires in COVID-19. Study as a whole: From the United States, Italy and Spain came samples of acute and convalescent COVID-19. Nucleic acid was either cDNA or gDNA, and it came from T cells, B-cell-depleted T cells, or PBMCs.

The CDR3 covers 13 residues. Germline-derived CDR1 and CDR2 are MNHEY and SMNVEV (reference sequence). Trimming removed 5 bases from V and 4 bases from J; junction bases left unmatched: 1. Under the authors' procedure: Amplification of reference gene primers was used by the study to estimate nucleated cell counts. Sequenced by immunoSEQ multiplex PCR; TCRdb stores in-frame clones only, minus some. Clonal size and the V and J genes are those of that table, whereas D and trimming came from the DNA. The table lists roughly 500,000 clones, about 91% of them singletons. The clonotype was recovered from a man younger than 35 with COVID-19, enrolled during active disease. The sequencing input was peripheral blood. The chain links TRBV27 to TRBJ2-2, with 7 bases fitting TRBD1. CDR3 in DNA: TGTGCCAGCAGTCACAGGGGCACCGGGGAGCTGTTTTTT. It translates to CASSHRGTGELFF.